These 32 T cell receptor beta chains originate from one sample sequenced in a study of T cell responses to AZD1222 COVID-19 vaccine. Profiling relied on immunoSEQ multiplex PCR, and the TCRdb table lists in-frame clones only, not all of them. In the table there are roughly 99,000 clones, around 90% of which are singletons. This sample comprised peripheral blood, obtained 28 days after the second AZD1222 dose. All receptors derive from an adult who received the AZD1222 COVID-19 vaccine.

The chain carries TRBV6-5 and TRBJ1-3; D gene ambiguous. V was pared by 6 bases and J by 0 bases, with 6 bases between. This CDR3 is 13 amino acids long. Germline V lookup: CDR1 MNHEY, CDR2 SVGAGI. CDR3 nucleotides: TGTGCCAGCAGGGTGTTCTCTGGAAACACCATATATTTT. Translation: CASRVFSGNTIYF.

The chain is built from TRBV5-1 and TRBJ1-1, with D maybe TRBD1 (6 bases). The V end was cut by 0 bases, the J end by 6 bases, with 24 bases between. CDR1 and CDR2 from the germline V gene are SGHRS and YFSETQ. The CDR3 is 18 amino acids. CDR3 amino acids: CASSLDLYGEGGLAEAFF. For the CDR3, the DNA is TGCGCCAGCAGCTTGGACCTTTACGGGGAGGGGGGCTTGGCTGAAGCTTTCTTT.

The J gene is TRBJ2-2, the V gene TRBV3-1 (or the pseudogene TRBV3-2), with D unresolved. The germline V gene encodes CDR1 LGHDT and CDR2 YNNKEL (reference sequence). V was shortened by 3 bases and J by 4 bases, with 6 bases between the two germline ends. The CDR3 loop spans 13 amino acids. The CDR3 DNA reads TGTGCCAGCAGCCAGGTGGTCACCGGGGAGCTGTTTTTT. Its protein product is CASSQVVTGELFF.

A single count supports this clone. V and J are TRBV4-3 and TRBJ2-2; no clear D. Germline V lookup: CDR1 LGHNA, CDR2 YSLEER. CDR3 length equals 17 residues. Trimming left V 0 bases short and J 1 base short, with 12 bases between. CDR3 region: CASSQDWARLNTGELFF. CDR3 coding DNA: TGCGCCAGCAGCCAAGATTGGGCCAGATTGAACACCGGGGAGCTGTTTTTT.

Only a few counts were recorded for this clone. The rearrangement joins TRBV5-4 to TRBJ1-1; no definite D call. There are 13 residues in the CDR3. Trimming cost V 0 bases and J 5 bases, with 8 bases left between them. The germline V gene has CDR1 SGHNT and CDR2 YYREEE (reference sequence). In DNA form, the CDR3 reads TGTGCCAGCAGCTTGGTCGGCAAGACTGAAGCTTTCTTT. Translating gives CASSLVGKTEAFF.

The chain employs TRBV19 and TRBJ1-4; TRBD1 agrees at 7 bases. Trimming took 6 bases from V and 1 from J; bases not matched to a gene: 5. Per germline, CDR1 LNHDA and CDR2 SQIVND (reference sequence). The CDR3 is 15 amino acids. The CDR3 is CASRTGTRTNEKLFF. CDR3 nucleotide sequence: TGTGCCAGTAGGACAGGGACAAGAACTAATGAAAAACTGTTTTTT. The complete variable domain, with remaining parts taken from reference TRBV19 and TRBJ1-4, reads DGGITQSPKYLFRKEGQNVTLSCEQNLNHDAMYWYRQDPGQGLRLIYYSQIVNDFQKGDIAEGYSVSREKKESFPLTVTSAQKNPTAFYLCASRTGTRTNEKLFFGSGTQLSVL.

The chain couples TRBV5-1 to TRBJ2-1, with 11 bases aligning to TRBD2. Germline trimming cut 1 base from V and 6 bases from J; bases unmatched to any gene: 6. From germline, CDR1 is SGHRS and CDR2 YFSETQ. The CDR3 has 16 residues. The CDR3 reads CASSLNLAGGFNEQFF. DNA for the CDR3: TGCGCCAGCAGCTTGAACTTAGCGGGGGGGTTCAATGAGCAGTTCTTC.

The chain couples TRBV19 to TRBJ2-5; 7 bases agree with TRBD2. J lost 5 bases, V lost 2 bases, and 8 bases had no gene match. This CDR3 contains 15 residues. Germline assignment: CDR1 LNHDA and CDR2 SQIVND (reference sequence). This CDR3 reads CASSIRRGVEETQYF. In nucleotides, the CDR3 is TGTGCCAGTAGTATACGTCGGGGGGTGGAGGAGACCCAGTACTTC. The complete variable domain, with remaining parts taken from reference TRBV19 and TRBJ2-5, reads DGGITQSPKYLFRKEGQNVTLSCEQNLNHDAMYWYRQDPGQGLRLIYYSQIVNDFQKGDIAEGYSVSREKKESFPLTVTSAQKNPTAFYLCASSIRRGVEETQYFGPGTRLLVL.

The V call is TRBV20-1, the J call TRBJ2-1; unclear D gene. Germline CDR1 reads DFQATT; CDR2 reads SNEGSKA (reference sequence). The CDR3 is 11 amino acids. Trimming took off 5 bases at V and 8 bases at J, with 10 bases between the two ends. The CDR3 is CSAPRAHEQFF. The DNA of the CDR3 is TGCAGTGCTCCAAGAGCCCATGAGCAGTTCTTC.

The V call is TRBV9, the J call TRBJ2-1; D remains unclear. The CDR3 extends over 15 amino acids. Germline V gives CDR1 SGDLS, CDR2 YYNGEE. Trimming cost V 4 bases and J 6 bases, with 17 bases left between them. CDR3 amino acids: CASSPLSLGLNEQFF. In DNA form, the CDR3 reads TGTGCCAGCAGCCCCCTCAGTTTGGGTCTCAATGAGCAGTTCTTC. The full variable domain, completed using reference TRBV9 and TRBJ2-1, is DSGVTQTPKHLITATGQRVTLRCSPRSGDLSVYWYQQSLDQGLQFLIQYYNGEERAKGNILERFSAQQFPDLHSELNLSSLELGDSALYFCASSPLSLGLNEQFFGPGTRLTVL.

This sequence joins TRBV19 and TRBJ1-1, with D possibly matching TRBD1 (5 bases). The CDR3 runs to 13 residues. Germline CDR1 and CDR2: LNHDA and SQIVND (reference sequence). The CDR3 bases are TGTGCGGTGGGGGGGTCCCTGAACACTGAAGCTTTCTTT. This sequence encodes CAVGGSLNTEAFF.

The chain uses TRBV29-1 and TRBJ2-7; 7 positions agree with TRBD2. Germline V gene lookup returns CDR1 SQVTM and CDR2 ANQGSEA. The V gene end was trimmed by 7 bases and the J gene end by 2 bases; junction bases not matched to a gene: 8. This CDR3 spans 13 amino acids. DNA of the CDR3: TGCAGCGCTTGGACTAGTCAGACCTACGAGCAGTACTTC. Translating gives CSAWTSQTYEQYF.

J is TRBJ2-1 and V is TRBV5-1; a possible D gene is TRBD2 (5 bases). The CDR3 has 14 residues. V lost 4 bases and J 7 bases, leaving 15 bases between the germline ends. Germline V gene sequence: CDR1 SGHRS, CDR2 YFSETQ. CDR3 sequence (DNA): TGCGCCAGCAGCCCGGGGTATGACGGAAATGAGCAGTTCTTC. Protein product: CASSPGYDGNEQFF. The entire variable domain, with the rest obtained from reference TRBV5-1 and TRBJ2-1, is as follows: KAGVTQTPRYLIKTRGQQVTLSCSPISGHRSVSWYQQTPGQGLQFLFEYFSETQRNKGNFPGRFSGRQFSNSRSEMNVSTLELGDSALYLCASSPGYDGNEQFFGPGTRLTVL.

The chain joins TRBV5-8 to TRBJ1-6; no clear D gene. Germline V gene data show CDR1 as SGHTS and CDR2 as YDEGEE. The CDR3 totals 13 residues. V was shortened by 2 bases and J by 7 bases, with 7 bases between the two germline ends. The CDR3 DNA reads as TGTGCCAGCAGCTTAACAGAAAATTCACCCCTCCACTTT. It yields the protein CASSLTENSPLHF.

The chain carries TRBV20-1 and TRBJ2-7; unclear D gene. The CDR3 is made up of 13 amino acids. The V and J ends lost 3 bases and 4 bases respectively, with 13 bases between them. Germline V gene data show CDR1 as DFQATT and CDR2 as SNEGSKA (reference sequence). The CDR3 sequence: CSASSQSRYEQYF. CDR3 in DNA: TGCAGTGCTAGTAGCCAATCTCGGTACGAGCAGTACTTC.

This chain joins TRBV30 and TRBJ1-2, with D perhaps TRBD1 (6 bases). The CDR3 is 13 amino acids. V was shortened by 2 bases and J by 2 bases, with 9 bases between the two germline ends. The germline V gene has CDR1 GTSNPN and CDR2 SVGIG (reference sequence). The CDR3 region has the DNA TGTGCCTGGAGTTCCACAGGGAACTATGGCTACACCTTC. Protein sequence: CAWSSTGNYGYTF.

The chain recombines TRBV30 with TRBJ2-2; 8 bases align to TRBD1. From germline, CDR1 is GTSNPN and CDR2 SVGIG (reference sequence). J was trimmed by 0 bases and V by 8 bases; bases with no gene match: 11. The CDR3 is 16 amino acids. CDR3 nucleotide sequence: TGTGCCGTCCCGCAGGGGGCGGGCTCGAACACCGGGGAGCTGTTTTTT. Encoded protein: CAVPQGAGSNTGELFF.

The rearrangement uses TRBV10-3 and TRBJ2-7; possible D gene TRBD1, 5 bases. Trimming stripped 3 bases from V and 6 bases from J, with 12 bases between. This CDR3 region has 13 residues. Germline V gives CDR1 ENHRY, CDR2 SYGVKD. The CDR3 protein is CAISEIGVAEQYF. CDR3 DNA sequence: TGTGCCATCAGTGAAATAGGGGTTGCCGAGCAGTACTTC.

This rearrangement joins TRBV9 to TRBJ2-1; 7 bases are shared with TRBD2. Trimming at V came to 3 bases and at J to 9 bases, leaving 3 bases not matched to a gene. The CDR3 is made up of 12 amino acids. Germline V gene lookup returns CDR1 SGDLS and CDR2 YYNGEE. CDR3 bases: TGTGCCAGCAGCGGCGGGAGAGGTGAGCAGTTCTTC. Translated, it gives CASSGGRGEQFF.

This chain links TRBV3-1 (or the pseudogene TRBV3-2) with TRBJ2-7; 9 bases match TRBD1. This CDR3 is built from 18 residues. With V trimmed by 0 bases and J by 2 bases, 11 bases remained unmatched. Germline V gives CDR1 LGHDT, CDR2 YNNKEL (reference sequence). CDR3 DNA sequence: TGTGCCAGCAGCCAAGATCCAACCACCGGGACAGGGCCCTACGAGCAGTACTTC. Its protein product is CASSQDPTTGTGPYEQYF.

The chain links TRBV11-2 to TRBJ1-3, with D unclear. V was pared by 4 bases and J by 4 bases, with 20 bases between. This CDR3 region has 17 residues. The germline CDR1 and CDR2 sequences are SGHAT and FQNNGV. The CDR3 nucleotides read TGTGCCAGCAGCTCCCAAAGGCGGGAAGTATCGGGAAACACCATATATTTT. Amino acids: CASSSQRREVSGNTIYF.

V gene TRBV6-2 or TRBV6-3 combines with J gene TRBJ1-5; 7 positions agree with TRBD1. CDR1 and CDR2 from the germline V gene are MNHEY and SVGEGT. V shed 2 bases and J 4 bases; nucleotides not matched to a gene: 5. CDR3 size: 15 residues. CDR3 DNA sequence: TGTGCCAGCAGTTACGAAGGGGGCCTAAATCAGCCCCAGCATTTT. This sequence encodes CASSYEGGLNQPQHF.

The V call is TRBV3-1 (or the pseudogene TRBV3-2), the J call TRBJ2-7, with D perhaps matching TRBD1 (6 bases). Trimming removed 5 bases at V and 2 bases at J, with 13 bases between. CDR3 length: 14 amino acids. CDR1 LGHDT and CDR2 YNNKEL come from the germline V gene (reference sequence). This CDR3 is CASSETGLPYEQYF. The CDR3, as DNA: TGTGCCAGCAGCGAAACAGGGCTTCCCTACGAGCAGTACTTC.

This clone was found once. The V gene is TRBV7-9, the J gene TRBJ2-1, with 8 bases fitting TRBD1. Germline V gene sequence: CDR1 SEHNR, CDR2 FQNEAQ (reference sequence). The CDR3 contains 15 residues. V dropped 2 bases and J dropped 3; count of bases not matched to a gene: 3. The CDR3 DNA reads as TGTGCCAGCAGCTTATCAGGGGGCGACTACAATGAGCAGTTCTTC. Translating it yields CASSLSGGDYNEQFF.

The V gene is TRBV5-8, the J gene TRBJ1-2, with no clear D. The CDR3 is 15 amino acids. Per germline, CDR1 SGHTS and CDR2 YDEGEE. Trimming left V 3 bases short and J 0 bases short, with 12 bases between. The CDR3 reads CASSSTGGANYGYTF. The CDR3 region has the DNA TGTGCCAGCAGCTCAACGGGTGGAGCTAACTATGGCTACACCTTC. Full variable domain (remainder filled in from reference TRBV5-8 and TRBJ1-2): EAGVTQSPTHLIKTRGQQATLRCSPISGHTSVYWYQQALGLGLQFLLWYDEGEERNRGNFPPRFSGRQFPNYSSELNVNALELEDSALYLCASSSTGGANYGYTFGSGTRLTVV.

J is TRBJ1-1 and V is TRBV18; TRBD1 matches 9 bases. The V and J ends lost 8 bases and 2 bases, in that order; junction bases with no gene match: 9. CDR3 length: 15 amino acids. Germline V gene sequence: CDR1 KGHSH, CDR2 LQKENI. The CDR3 region is CASATGGWGNTEAFF. The CDR3 region has the DNA TGTGCCAGCGCTACAGGGGGCTGGGGTAACACTGAAGCTTTCTTT.

The V and J genes are TRBV6-2 or TRBV6-3 and TRBJ2-4; 12 nucleotides align to TRBD2. With V trimmed by 5 bases and J by 7 bases, 9 bases remained unmatched. Germline loops: CDR1 MNHEY, CDR2 SVGEGT. This CDR3 has 16 residues. CDR3 in DNA: TGTGCCAGCAGTGATGGACTAGCGGGATTTAATAACATTCAGTACTTC. Encoded protein: CASSDGLAGFNNIQYF.

The chain employs TRBV9 and TRBJ2-2, with TRBD1 matching over 11 bases. Germline V gene lookup returns CDR1 SGDLS and CDR2 YYNGEE. Trimming at V came to 4 bases and at J to 6 bases, leaving 11 bases not matched to a gene. CDR3 length equals 17 residues. The CDR3 spells CASSPGQGVLSAGELFF. The CDR3 DNA follows: TGTGCCAGCAGCCCGGGACAGGGGGTTTTATCTGCCGGGGAGCTGTTTTTT.

The chain links TRBV15 to TRBJ1-5; D not certain. V was cut by 6 bases and J by 0 bases, with 9 bases left in between. The CDR3 totals 14 residues. The germline V gene has CDR1 LNHNV and CDR2 YYDKDF (reference sequence). CDR3 region: CATSGANSNQPQHF. CDR3 DNA sequence: TGTGCCACCAGTGGAGCTAATAGCAATCAGCCCCAGCATTTT. The full variable domain, rest sourced from reference TRBV15 and TRBJ1-5, is DAMVIQNPRYQVTQFGKPVTLSCSQTLNHNVMYWYQQKSSQAPKLLFHYYDKDFNNEADTPDNFQSRRPNTSFCFLDIRSPGLGDTAMYLCATSGANSNQPQHFGDGTRLSIL.

V is TRBV5-4 and J is TRBJ2-2, with D maybe TRBD2 (5 bases). Trimming left V 4 bases short and J 7 bases short, with 14 bases between. This CDR3 is built from 14 residues. CDR1 is SGHNT and CDR2 is YYREEE in the germline V gene (reference sequence). The CDR3 bases are TGTGCCAGCAGCCGGGCCCCCGGAGGCGGGGAGCTGTTTTTT. It specifies CASSRAPGGGELFF.

The chain links TRBV5-1 to TRBJ1-6; the D gene is possibly TRBD1 (6 bases). V was trimmed by 1 base and J by 10 bases, leaving 15 bases between them. The CDR3 loop spans 15 amino acids. Germline V gene sequence: CDR1 SGHRS, CDR2 YFSETQ. CDR3 protein: CASSLSTGLESPLHF. In nucleotides, the CDR3 is TGCGCCAGCAGCTTGTCCACAGGGCTGGAGTCACCCCTCCACTTT.

This chain joins TRBV12-3 or TRBV12-4 and TRBJ2-7; maybe TRBD1 (5 bases). There are 12 residues in the CDR3. The V gene lost 2 bases and the J gene lost 6 bases, with 8 bases spanning the gap. As DNA, the CDR3 is TGTGCCAGCAGTTTAAGGGGTGGCGAGCAGTACTTC. This encodes CASSLRGGEQYF.